This section outlines one T cell receptor (beta chain) sequence together with its context. This record comes from a study of control samples from healthy donors and cancer patients. Produced via immunoSEQ multiplex PCR; TCRdb's table is partial and in-frame only. The profile shows some 95,000 clones, approximately 92% of them singletons. V shed 1 base and J shed 2 bases, with 15 bases lying between them. CDR1 MNHNS and CDR2 SASEGT come from the germline V gene. The CDR3 extends over 16 amino acids. The receptor was derived from a human donor in good health. The donor label of this sample is uncertain. The sample comprised blood. The chain is built from TRBV6-1 and TRBJ2-7; D unclear. CDR3 amino acids: CASSEEVGSEAYEQYF. The CDR3 nucleotides are TGTGCCAGCAGTGAAGAAGTCGGATCAGAGGCCTACGAGCAGTACTTC.